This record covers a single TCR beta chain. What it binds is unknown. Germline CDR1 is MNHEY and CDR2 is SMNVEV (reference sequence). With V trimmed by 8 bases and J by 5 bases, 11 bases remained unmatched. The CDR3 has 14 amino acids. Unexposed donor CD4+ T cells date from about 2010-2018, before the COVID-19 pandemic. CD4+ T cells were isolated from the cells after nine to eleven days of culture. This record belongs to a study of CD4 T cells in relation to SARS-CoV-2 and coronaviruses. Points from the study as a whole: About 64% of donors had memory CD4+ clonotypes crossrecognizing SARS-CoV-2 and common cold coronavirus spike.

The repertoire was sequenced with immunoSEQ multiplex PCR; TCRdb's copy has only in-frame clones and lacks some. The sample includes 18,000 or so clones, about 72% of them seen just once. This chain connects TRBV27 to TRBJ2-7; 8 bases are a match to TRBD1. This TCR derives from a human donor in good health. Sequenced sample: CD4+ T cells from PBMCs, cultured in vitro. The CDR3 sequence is CASPRRQGANEQYF. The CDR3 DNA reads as TGTGCCAGCCCGAGACGGCAGGGGGCAAACGAGCAGTACTTC.